This passage covers 30 T cell receptor beta chains from one sample sequenced in a study of identical twins. TCRdb called the 5' RACE reads again in MiXCR, with one record for every CDR3 protein. This sample has more than 650,000 distinct CDR3 sequences, with around 6% found just once. The sequenced material came from naive T cells sorted from blood. Receptor source: a man in his late teens or twenties in good health.

This clonotype has just a few counts. The gene calls are TRBV5-1 and TRBJ2-1; 11 bases align to TRBD2. The length of the CDR3 is 15 residues. Germline loops: CDR1 SGHRS, CDR2 YFSETQ. The V segment lost 4 bases and the J segment 4 bases; nucleotides outside the gene matches: 4. CDR3 amino acids: CASSTVAGGYNEQFF. In DNA, the CDR3 is TGCGCCAGCAGCACGGTAGCGGGGGGGTACAATGAGCAGTTCTTC.

The chain has TRBV12-3 or TRBV12-4 and TRBJ1-2; D gene unclear. V lost 1 base to trimming and J lost 8 bases, with 14 bases between them. CDR3 length: 14 amino acids. CDR3: CASSLGRTTYGYTF. The CDR3 DNA reads as TGTGCCAGCAGTTTAGGTCGGACTACGTACGGCTACACCTTC.

The chain joins TRBV10-2 to TRBJ2-3; D uncertain. From germline, CDR1 is WSHSY and CDR2 SAAADI. V shed 3 bases and J shed 9 bases, with 7 bases lying between them. CDR3 length equals 11 residues. As DNA, the CDR3 is TGCGCCAGCAGTGACGAACGGACGCAGTATTTT. This gives the protein CASSDERTQYF.

This clonotype appeared many times. The chain has TRBV7-9 and TRBJ2-3; no definite D call. CDR3 length equals 15 residues. V was clipped by 4 bases and J by 1 base, with 12 bases between them. The germline V gene has CDR1 SEHNR and CDR2 FQNEAQ (reference sequence). CDR3 sequence reads: CASSSLGSRTDTQYF. CDR3 nucleotide sequence: TGTGCCAGCAGCTCCCTCGGGTCTCGCACAGATACGCAGTATTTT.

This clonotype has a handful of counts. The chain is built from TRBV5-1 and TRBJ2-2; a weak D match, TRBD2 (5 bases). This CDR3 has 16 residues. Trimming removed 3 bases from V and 6 bases from J, with 18 bases in between. The germline gives CDR1 SGHRS, CDR2 YFSETQ. Here the CDR3 reads CASSSAGILLSGELFF. Written as DNA, the CDR3 is TGCGCCAGCAGCTCGGCGGGTATCTTGTTGTCCGGGGAGCTGTTTTTT.

The sample holds many counts of this clonotype. The chain has TRBV12-3 or TRBV12-4 and TRBJ2-3; D gene uncertain. The CDR3 has 11 amino acids. V was pared by 3 bases and J by 5 bases, with 3 bases between. CDR3: CASSFKDTQYF. In DNA, the CDR3 is TGTGCCAGCAGTTTTAAAGATACGCAGTATTTT.

In this sample, this clonotype turned up a few times. The rearrangement links TRBV20-1 to TRBJ1-1; 7 nucleotides agree with TRBD1. The CDR3 is made up of 14 amino acids. Germline V gene data show CDR1 as DFQATT and CDR2 as SNEGSKA (reference sequence). Trimming at V came to 2 bases and at J to 4 bases, leaving 7 bases not matched to a gene. For the CDR3, the DNA is TGCAGTGCTAGAAAGGGGGCGAGGGGCACTGAAGCTTTCTTT. Its protein product is CSARKGARGTEAFF.

This clonotype has more than one count but fewer than ten. The chain is built from TRBV12-3 or TRBV12-4 and TRBJ2-1; unclear D gene. This CDR3 comprises 14 residues. Trimming took 5 bases from V and 7 from J, leaving 15 bases between them. For the CDR3, the DNA is TGTGCCAGCAGTCAGTATTTTCGGAATAATGAGCAGTTCTTC. Translated, it gives CASSQYFRNNEQFF.

This clonotype has ten or more counts. The chain has TRBV29-1 and TRBJ2-1; D unresolved. Germline CDR1 SQVTM, CDR2 ANQGSEA. This CDR3 is built from 13 residues. V was cut by 4 bases and J by 0 bases, with 7 bases left in between. DNA for the CDR3: TGCAGCGTTGCACAAAGCTCCTACAATGAGCAGTTCTTC. It is translated as CSVAQSSYNEQFF.

This clonotype was observed at least ten times. DNA of the CDR3: TGCAGTGGGACTAGCGGGAGCTACAATGAGCAGTTCTTC. Protein: CSGTSGSYNEQFF. This chain connects TRBV20-1 to TRBJ2-1, with 13 bases lining up with TRBD2. The V and J ends lost 7 bases and 3 bases, in that order; junction bases with no gene match: 0. Germline values: CDR1 DFQATT, CDR2 SNEGSKA (reference sequence). The CDR3 contains 13 residues.

This chain uses TRBV30 with TRBJ2-7; 9 bases line up with TRBD2. The CDR3 is made up of 14 amino acids. In germline, CDR1 is GTSNPN, CDR2 SVGIG (reference sequence). Unmatched junction bases numbered 5, after V lost 1 base and J lost 4 bases. CDR3 DNA: TGTGCCTGGAGTGCCGAGACTAGCGGTTACGAGCAGTACGTC. Its translation: CAWSAETSGYEQYV.

This clonotype was seen at least ten times. The chain uses TRBV20-1 and TRBJ2-5; D is perhaps TRBD2 (5 bases). Germline CDR1 DFQATT, CDR2 SNEGSKA (reference sequence). This CDR3 is built from 13 residues. Trimming left V 5 bases short and J 5 bases short, with 15 bases between. For the CDR3, the DNA is TGCAGTGCTTCCCGACCGGAGGTGGAGACCCAGTACTTC. Translation: CSASRPEVETQYF.

The genes are TRBV3-1 and TRBJ2-1; tentatively, D is TRBD2 (5 bases). CDR1 is LGHDT, CDR2 YNNKEL, per germline (reference sequence). Trimming shortened V by 6 bases and J by 9 bases, and 21 bases separated the two germline ends. The CDR3 covers 15 residues. The CDR3 coding sequence is TGTGCCAGCAGTCCAAGATCTAAGGCGGGCGGTGAGCAGTTCTTC. Encoded protein: CASSPRSKAGGEQFF.

Remarks on this clonotype: A much more abundant neighbour one base away suggests this may be a read error. V is TRBV2 and J is TRBJ2-2; 7 nucleotides agree with TRBD2. CDR1 and CDR2 (germline): SNHLY, FYNNEI. The CDR3 loop spans 14 amino acids. CDR3 bases: TGTGCCAGCTCTGGCGGGGGAGGCACCGAGGAGCTGTTTTTT. Translation: CASSGGGGTEELFF.

This clonotype was counted a few times. The genes are TRBV5-1 and TRBJ2-1; 13 nucleotides line up with TRBD2. The CDR3 has 16 residues. Germline CDR1 and CDR2: SGHRS and YFSETQ. V shed 2 bases, J shed 2 bases, and the junction held 1 base outside the gene matches. The chain's CDR3 is CASSFGLAGAYNEQFF. In DNA form, the CDR3 reads TGCGCCAGCAGCTTCGGACTAGCGGGAGCCTACAATGAGCAGTTCTTC.

The sample holds many counts of this clonotype. This chain joins TRBV5-5 and TRBJ1-5; D call uncertain. CDR1 is SGHKS and CDR2 is YYEKEE in the germline V gene (reference sequence). This CDR3 spans 14 amino acids. V lost 7 bases and J 2 bases, leaving 13 bases between the germline ends. The CDR3, as DNA: TGTGCCAGCGCCGATGACGGCCGCAATCAGCCCCAGCATTTT. This encodes CASADDGRNQPQHF. Together with reference TRBV5-5 and TRBJ1-5, the CDR3 gives the full variable domain: DAGVTQSPTHLIKTRGQQVTLRCSPISGHKSVSWYQQVLGQGPQFIFQYYEKEERGRGNFPDRFSARQFPNYSSELNVNALLLGDSALYLCASADDGRNQPQHFGDGTRLSIL.

This clonotype was seen many times. The genes are TRBV7-2 and TRBJ2-2, with a tentative D call TRBD2 (5 bases). CDR3 length: 14 amino acids. Germline CDR1 and CDR2: SGHTA and FQGNSA. The V gene lost 1 base and the J gene lost 4 bases, with 7 bases spanning the gap. This chain's CDR3 is CASSLGGATGELFF. The CDR3, as DNA: TGTGCCAGCAGCTTAGGGGGAGCCACCGGGGAGCTGTTTTTT.

This clonotype was recorded a few times. This chain uses TRBV27 with TRBJ2-7; D may be TRBD1 or TRBD2 (5 bases each). The CDR3 totals 15 residues. The ends were cut back, 4 bases at V and 3 bases at J, with 16 bases in the middle. Germline CDR1 MNHEY, CDR2 SMNVEV (reference sequence). CDR3 sequence reads: CASSSRFGTLYEQYV. The CDR3 bases are TGTGCCAGCAGTTCCAGATTCGGGACCCTCTACGAGCAGTACGTC.

This clonotype was seen repeatedly, ten times or more. The V and J genes are TRBV5-1 and TRBJ1-2; the D is unclear. Germline loops: CDR1 SGHRS, CDR2 YFSETQ. V dropped 2 bases and J dropped 0 bases, with 11 bases sitting between them. The CDR3 runs to 15 residues. The CDR3 nucleotides are TGCGCCAGCAGCTTCTCGGCAGACTCTAACTATGGCTACACCTTC. It encodes CASSFSADSNYGYTF.

In its sample, this clonotype was seen a few times. The chain links TRBV5-1 to TRBJ2-5; 8 bases agree with TRBD1. J lost 3 bases, V lost 0 bases, and 4 bases had no gene match. The CDR3 runs 15 residues. Germline CDR1 reads SGHRS; CDR2 reads YFSETQ. The CDR3 loop reads CASSLAQGVKETQYF. The CDR3 nucleotides read TGCGCCAGCAGCTTGGCACAGGGGGTAAAAGAGACCCAGTACTTC.

This clonotype was observed a few times. This rearrangement joins TRBV20-1 to TRBJ1-1; D is undetermined. Deletions cut 6 bases from V and 1 base from J, with 15 bases between. Germline-derived CDR1 and CDR2 are DFQATT and SNEGSKA (reference sequence). This CDR3 spans 14 amino acids. The DNA for the CDR3 is TGCAGTGCCCGGGATACCTTTTCGAACACTGAAGCTTTCTTT. Protein: CSARDTFSNTEAFF.

The chain combines TRBV5-1 with TRBJ2-4, with D possibly TRBD1 on 6 matching bases. The CDR3 is 14 residues long. Germline V gene sequence: CDR1 SGHRS, CDR2 YFSETQ. V lost 3 bases to trimming and J lost 4 bases, with 11 bases between them. CDR3 in DNA: TGCGCCAGCAGCTCCGGGACACTTAAAAACATTCAGTACTTC. It yields the protein CASSSGTLKNIQYF.

The V and J genes are TRBV5-1 and TRBJ2-6, with 10 bases matching TRBD1. Germline V CDR1 and CDR2: SGHRS, YFSETQ. With 0 bases clipped from V and 4 bases from J, the junction kept 13 bases outside the gene matches. The CDR3 runs to 20 residues. The CDR3 nucleotides read TGCGCCAGCAGCTTGGTTTACCCCGGGACAGGGGCGTCCGGGGCCAACGTCCTGACTTTC. Its protein product is CASSLVYPGTGASGANVLTF. Full variable domain (outside the CDR3, taken from reference TRBV5-1 and TRBJ2-6): KAGVTQTPRYLIKTRGQQVTLSCSPISGHRSVSWYQQTPGQGLQFLFEYFSETQRNKGNFPGRFSGRQFSNSRSEMNVSTLELGDSALYLCASSLVYPGTGASGANVLTFGAGSRLTVL.

This clonotype was counted at least ten times. Lacking the conserved final phenylalanine or tryptophan, this CDR3 likely reflects a read error. No DNA is shown, since the ends of the CDR3 on it are uncertain; the CDR3 is the one TCRdb lists. J is TRBJ2-7 and V is TRBV24-1. The CDR3 is made up of 8 amino acids, end residues included. Germline CDR1 KGHDR, CDR2 SFDVKD. The CDR3 region is CATRTKKG.

This clonotype was observed many times. The V call is TRBV12-3 or TRBV12-4, the J call TRBJ2-7; the match to TRBD1 covers 8 bases. J gave up 2 bases and V 2 bases, and 2 bases lay outside the gene matches. The CDR3 runs to 14 residues. CDR3 bases: TGTGCCAGCAGTTTAATGACAGGGGCCTACGAGCAGTACTTC. It is translated as CASSLMTGAYEQYF.

This clonotype was seen at least ten times. The chain combines TRBV2 with TRBJ2-6, with no clear D. Per germline, CDR1 SNHLY and CDR2 FYNNEI. V was cut by 3 bases and J by 0 bases, with 6 bases left in between. The CDR3 spans 15 residues. The CDR3 spells CASSDRVSGANVLTF. CDR3 DNA sequence: TGTGCCAGCAGTGATAGGGTCTCTGGGGCCAACGTCCTGACTTTC.

This clonotype was observed a handful of times. V usage is TRBV18 and J usage is TRBJ2-5, with D tentatively TRBD1 or TRBD2 (5 bases each). The V and J ends lost 2 bases and 6 bases respectively, with 13 bases between them. Per germline, CDR1 KGHSH and CDR2 LQKENI. The CDR3 is made up of 14 amino acids. CDR3 in amino acids: CASSPSGGGKTQYF. The CDR3 coding sequence is TGTGCCAGCTCACCATCTGGGGGTGGAAAGACCCAGTACTTC.

This clonotype came up a few times. The V call is TRBV20-1, the J call TRBJ2-4; D remains unclear. V lost 1 base and J 0 bases, leaving 7 bases between the germline ends. Germline assignment: CDR1 DFQATT and CDR2 SNEGSKA (reference sequence). The CDR3 runs 14 residues. The CDR3 nucleotides are TGCAGTGCTAGAGTCCCACTAGCCAAAAACATTCAGTACTTC. Residues: CSARVPLAKNIQYF.

V is TRBV7-9 and J is TRBJ2-1; 12 bases map to TRBD2. Trimming at V came to 4 bases and at J to 6 bases, leaving 7 bases not matched to a gene. The CDR3 is made up of 16 amino acids. From germline, CDR1 is SEHNR and CDR2 FQNEAQ (reference sequence). This chain's CDR3 is CASSSLLAGGVNEQFF. CDR3 in DNA: TGTGCCAGCAGCTCACTCCTAGCGGGAGGGGTCAATGAGCAGTTCTTC. Filled out from reference TRBV7-9 and TRBJ2-1, the complete variable domain reads DTGVSQNPRHKITKRGQNVTFRCDPISEHNRLYWYRQTLGQGPEFLTYFQNEAQLEKSRLLSDRFSAERPKGSFSTLEIQRTEQGDSAMYLCASSSLLAGGVNEQFFGPGTRLTVL.

This clonotype was seen many times. The V gene is TRBV12-3 or TRBV12-4, the J gene TRBJ1-1; 7 bases agree with TRBD1. CDR3 length: 13 residues. V was clipped by 6 bases and J by 4 bases; unmatched bases: 5. CDR3 sequence reads: CASRIDRVTEAFF. The CDR3 DNA reads TGTGCCAGCAGGATTGACAGGGTCACTGAAGCTTTCTTT.